A single sample gave rise to the 26 T cell receptor beta chains below, sequenced in a study of blood T cell repertoires in COVID-19. Sequencing was performed with immunoSEQ multiplex PCR; in TCRdb, only in-frame clones are kept and a portion is missing. This sample has some 350,000 clones, with more than 70% found just once. Sequenced sample: peripheral blood. The receptors were sampled from a woman in her 30s with COVID-19, enrolled during active disease.

This chain connects TRBV10-3 to TRBJ1-1; 7 bases fit TRBD1. This CDR3 contains 13 residues. V gave up 10 bases and J gave up 1 base; unmatched junction bases: 6. The germline CDR1 and CDR2 sequences are ENHRY and SYGVKD. The CDR3 spells CANAGQSNTEAFF. The CDR3, as DNA: TGTGCCAACGCGGGACAGTCGAACACTGAAGCTTTCTTT.

The J gene is TRBJ1-4, the V gene TRBV7-2, with a weak D call TRBD1 (6 bases). V shed 7 bases and J shed 2 bases, with 14 bases lying between them. This CDR3 has 15 residues. Germline assignment: CDR1 SGHTA and CDR2 FQGNSA. The CDR3 loop is CASTPSGGTNEKLFF. CDR3 in DNA: TGTGCCAGCACCCCTTCGGGGGGCACTAATGAAAAACTGTTTTTT.

The chain uses TRBV30 and TRBJ1-6; 7 nucleotides match TRBD1. This CDR3 spans 19 amino acids. Losses at the gene ends were 0 bases for V and 0 bases for J; bases not matched to a gene: 11. Per the germline V gene, CDR1 is GTSNPN and CDR2 is SVGIG (reference sequence). CDR3 in DNA: TGTGCCTGGAGTGTGCGCAGGGGGGTGAAGAGCTCCTATAATTCACCCCTCCACTTT. Translation: CAWSVRRGVKSSYNSPLHF.

This clone was found once. J is TRBJ2-5 and V is TRBV9, with D possibly TRBD2 on 5 matching bases. Germline CDR1 reads SGDLS; CDR2 reads YYNGEE. The V gene lost 1 base and the J gene lost 5 bases, with 9 bases spanning the gap. CDR3 length equals 13 residues. CDR3 residues: CASSVRTGETQYF. The CDR3 DNA reads as TGTGCCAGCAGCGTAAGGACTGGGGAGACCCAGTACTTC.

The table lists this clone with a count of one. CDR3 loop: CAIGPRKGVTAEEVDTEAFF. CDR3 DNA sequence: TGTGCCATCGGACCCCGAAAGGGGGTTACCGCGGAGGAGGTGGACACTGAAGCTTTCTTT. This chain connects TRBV10-3 to TRBJ1-1, with D possibly matching TRBD1 (6 bases). This CDR3 has 20 amino acids. V was shortened by 8 bases and J by 3 bases, with 34 bases between the two germline ends. The germline gives CDR1 ENHRY, CDR2 SYGVKD.

This chain uses TRBV6-5 with TRBJ2-7, with 9 bases identical to TRBD1. The V gene's germline CDR1 is MNHEY and CDR2 SVGAGI. The junction had 8 bases not matched to a gene; V was cut back by 8 bases and J by 3 bases. This CDR3 contains 14 residues. The CDR3 is CASGPTGGGYEQYV. DNA of the CDR3: TGTGCCAGCGGCCCGACAGGGGGGGGCTACGAGCAGTACGTC.

This rearrangement joins TRBV7-2 to TRBJ2-3; TRBD2 matches 8 bases. The germline gives CDR1 SGHTA, CDR2 FQGNSA. The CDR3 loop spans 14 amino acids. Trimming removed 5 bases from V and 6 bases from J; junction bases left unmatched: 7. CDR3 DNA: TGTGCCAGCAGCGATGTAGCGGGATCGGATACGCAGTATTTT. Its translation: CASSDVAGSDTQYF.

The chain carries TRBV27 and TRBJ2-1; 12 bases line up with TRBD2. The trim removed 1 base at V and 7 bases at J, leaving 5 bases unmatched. This CDR3 has 16 amino acids. CDR1 MNHEY and CDR2 SMNVEV come from the germline V gene (reference sequence). The CDR3: CASSLFLAGGVNEQFF. In nucleotides, the CDR3 is TGTGCCAGCAGTTTATTCCTAGCGGGAGGGGTTAATGAGCAGTTCTTC.

V is TRBV24-1 and J is TRBJ2-5; 12 positions match TRBD2. Germline loops: CDR1 KGHDR, CDR2 SFDVKD. The length of the CDR3 is 18 residues. V dropped 4 bases and J dropped 8; count of bases not matched to a gene: 16. CDR3 region: CATSDQRLAGDLPETQYF. The CDR3 region has the DNA TGTGCCACCAGTGACCAACGACTAGCGGGGGACCTCCCGGAAACCCAGTACTTC.

The V gene is TRBV10-2, the J gene TRBJ2-1; TRBD2 matches at 11 bases. CDR1 and CDR2 (germline): WSHSY, SAAADI. With V trimmed by 10 bases and J by 7 bases, 9 bases remained unmatched. This CDR3 comprises 14 residues. CDR3 sequence: CATKNLAGGNEQFF. The CDR3 DNA follows: TGCGCCACCAAAAACTTAGCGGGAGGGAATGAGCAGTTCTTC.

The V call is TRBV7-8, the J call TRBJ2-1, with 8 bases identical to TRBD2. The V segment lost 2 bases and the J segment 5 bases; nucleotides outside the gene matches: 5. In germline, CDR1 is SGHVS, CDR2 FQNEAQ. CDR3 length equals 15 residues. CDR3 in amino acids: CASSLRAGGDNEQFF. The CDR3 DNA follows: TGTGCCAGCAGCTTAAGGGCGGGGGGCGACAATGAGCAGTTCTTC.

This chain connects TRBV25-1 to TRBJ1-3, with 7 bases fitting TRBD1. The germline V gene encodes CDR1 MGHDK and CDR2 SYGVNS. After removal of 3 bases from V and 3 bases from J, the junction contained 11 bases not matched to a gene. The CDR3 is 17 residues long. The CDR3 nucleotides are TGTGCCAGCAGTGACCCCGGGTTAGGGGGCTATGGAAACACCATATATTTT. This gives the protein CASSDPGLGGYGNTIYF.

The J gene is TRBJ2-7, the V gene TRBV27, with D perhaps matching TRBD1 (5 bases). The germline gives CDR1 MNHEY, CDR2 SMNVEV (reference sequence). The CDR3 consists of 13 residues. The V end was cut by 2 bases, the J end by 2 bases, with 7 bases between. CDR3 sequence: CASSLVGAYEQYF. As DNA, the CDR3 is TGTGCCAGCAGTTTAGTAGGGGCCTACGAGCAGTACTTC.

This chain joins TRBV2 and TRBJ2-7; D possibly corresponds to TRBD2 (5 bases). Deletions cut 7 bases from V and 0 bases from J, with 10 bases between. The length of the CDR3 is 13 residues. Germline V gene lookup returns CDR1 SNHLY and CDR2 FYNNEI. The CDR3 spells CASKVDFSYEQYV. CDR3 sequence (DNA): TGTGCCAGCAAGGTGGACTTCTCCTACGAGCAGTACGTC.

This chain joins TRBV6-5 and TRBJ2-7; D ambiguous. The length of the CDR3 is 14 residues. V was shortened by 6 bases and J by 2 bases, with 14 bases between the two germline ends. Germline CDR1 is MNHEY and CDR2 is SVGAGI. CDR3 region: CASSPDFVPYEQYF. The CDR3 DNA follows: TGTGCCAGCAGCCCAGATTTTGTGCCCTACGAGCAGTACTTC.

This clone has just a few counts. V is TRBV5-6 and J is TRBJ2-2; D possibly corresponds to TRBD2 (6 bases). CDR3 length: 15 residues. From germline, CDR1 is SGHDT and CDR2 YYEEEE. Trimming shortened V by 2 bases and J by 3 bases, and 11 bases separated the two germline ends. CDR3 in DNA: TGTGCCAGCAGCTTTGACGGGGGATACACCGGGGAGCTGTTTTTT. Translating gives CASSFDGGYTGELFF.

This CDR3 is CASSWTQGLAMGTQYF. The CDR3 DNA reads as TGCGCCAGCAGCTGGACCCAGGGACTAGCGATGGGAACGCAGTATTTT. This chain links TRBV5-1 with TRBJ2-3; TRBD2 matches 10 bases. The CDR3 contains 16 residues. CDR1 is SGHRS and CDR2 is YFSETQ in the germline V gene. Trimming at V came to 3 bases and at J to 9 bases, leaving 13 bases not matched to a gene.

The gene calls are TRBV19 and TRBJ1-2; D is possibly TRBD1 (6 bases). The CDR3 runs 15 residues. CDR1 LNHDA and CDR2 SQIVND come from the germline V gene (reference sequence). With 0 bases removed from V and 7 bases from J, the gap between germline ends came to 15 bases. The CDR3, as DNA: TGTGCCAGTAGTATAGATCACAGGGCGCAAGGTGGCTACACCTTC. This encodes CASSIDHRAQGGYTF.

The CDR3 loop reads CASSSSTRPGGHTEAFF. In DNA form, the CDR3 reads TGTGCCAGCAGCTCCTCTACACGGCCAGGGGGTCACACTGAAGCTTTCTTT. The chain has TRBV9 and TRBJ1-1; 7 bases match TRBD1. From germline, CDR1 is SGDLS and CDR2 YYNGEE. CDR3 length: 17 residues. With 4 bases clipped from V and 3 bases from J, the junction kept 15 bases outside the gene matches. The full variable domain, with the rest looked up from reference TRBV9 and TRBJ1-1, is DSGVTQTPKHLITATGQRVTLRCSPRSGDLSVYWYQQSLDQGLQFLIQYYNGEERAKGNILERFSAQQFPDLHSELNLSSLELGDSALYFCASSSSTRPGGHTEAFFGQGTRLTVV.

The chain recombines TRBV7-2 with TRBJ1-2; D is unresolved. In germline, CDR1 is SGHTA, CDR2 FQGNSA. The CDR3 runs to 12 residues. Trimming took 3 bases from V and 3 from J, leaving 5 bases between them. CDR3 bases: TGTGCCAGCAGCTTTGCGGACTATGGCTACACCTTC. Protein: CASSFADYGYTF.

DNA of the CDR3: TGCGCCAGCAGCCCGGACAGGGCGAGGACTGAAGCTTTCTTT. This gives the protein CASSPDRARTEAFF. The genes are TRBV5-1 and TRBJ1-1; 8 bases match TRBD1. The CDR3 has 14 amino acids. Per the germline V gene, CDR1 is SGHRS and CDR2 is YFSETQ. Trimming took 4 bases from V and 5 from J; bases not matched to a gene: 7.

The V and J genes are TRBV6-2 or TRBV6-3 and TRBJ1-5; 12 nucleotides align to TRBD1. V lost 6 bases, J lost 5 bases, and 5 bases stayed unmatched. The V gene's germline CDR1 is MNHEY and CDR2 SVGEGT. This CDR3 is built from 15 residues. The CDR3 nucleotides read TGTGCCAGCAGCCCGGGACAGGGGGCTTATCAGCCCCAGCATTTT. It encodes CASSPGQGAYQPQHF.

The CDR3 here is CASSSQGEDGYTF. The CDR3 DNA sequence: TGTGCCAGTAGTTCCCAGGGGGAGGATGGCTACACCTTC. The V call is TRBV19, the J call TRBJ1-2, with 7 bases fitting TRBD1. The length of the CDR3 is 13 residues. V lost 5 bases and J lost 6; bases outside the gene matches: 6. The germline CDR1 and CDR2 sequences are LNHDA and SQIVND (reference sequence).

The chain combines TRBV19 with TRBJ1-5; tentative D call: TRBD1 (5 bases). In germline, CDR1 is LNHDA, CDR2 SQIVND (reference sequence). Trimming took 10 bases from V and 6 from J, leaving 19 bases between them. The CDR3 consists of 14 residues. The CDR3 is CATDDLEGFQPQHF. The CDR3 nucleotides are TGTGCCACTGACGACCTGGAGGGGTTTCAGCCCCAGCATTTT.

The chain combines TRBV2 with TRBJ1-1, with D possibly being TRBD1 (6 bases). The germline gives CDR1 SNHLY, CDR2 FYNNEI. Trimming left V 1 base short and J 6 bases short, with 12 bases between. CDR3 length: 14 residues. CDR3 region: CASSEGAGEAEAFF. CDR3 nucleotides: TGTGCCAGCAGTGAAGGAGCAGGGGAAGCTGAAGCTTTCTTT.

V is TRBV4-1 and J is TRBJ1-5, with TRBD1 as a possible D gene (6 bases). This CDR3 has 15 residues. V lost 0 bases to trimming and J lost 5 bases, with 11 bases between them. Germline V gene data show CDR1 as MGHRA and CDR2 as YSYEKL. The DNA of the CDR3 is TGCGCCAGCAGCCAAGATTTAGGGACACATCAGCCCCAGCATTTT. Translating it yields CASSQDLGTHQPQHF.